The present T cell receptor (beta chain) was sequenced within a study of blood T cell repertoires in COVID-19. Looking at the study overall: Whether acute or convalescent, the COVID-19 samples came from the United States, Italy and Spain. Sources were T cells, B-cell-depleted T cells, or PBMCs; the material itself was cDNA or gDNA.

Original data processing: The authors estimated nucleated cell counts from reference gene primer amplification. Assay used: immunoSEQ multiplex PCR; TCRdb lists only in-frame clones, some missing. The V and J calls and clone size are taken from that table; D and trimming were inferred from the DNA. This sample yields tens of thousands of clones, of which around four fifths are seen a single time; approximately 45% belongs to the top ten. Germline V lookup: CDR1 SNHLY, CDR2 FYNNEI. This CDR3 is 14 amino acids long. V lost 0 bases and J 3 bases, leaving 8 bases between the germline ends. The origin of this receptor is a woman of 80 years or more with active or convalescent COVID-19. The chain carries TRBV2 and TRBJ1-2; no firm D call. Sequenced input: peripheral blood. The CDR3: CASSEAANYYGYTF. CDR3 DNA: TGTGCCAGCAGTGAAGCGGCCAATTACTATGGCTACACCTTC.